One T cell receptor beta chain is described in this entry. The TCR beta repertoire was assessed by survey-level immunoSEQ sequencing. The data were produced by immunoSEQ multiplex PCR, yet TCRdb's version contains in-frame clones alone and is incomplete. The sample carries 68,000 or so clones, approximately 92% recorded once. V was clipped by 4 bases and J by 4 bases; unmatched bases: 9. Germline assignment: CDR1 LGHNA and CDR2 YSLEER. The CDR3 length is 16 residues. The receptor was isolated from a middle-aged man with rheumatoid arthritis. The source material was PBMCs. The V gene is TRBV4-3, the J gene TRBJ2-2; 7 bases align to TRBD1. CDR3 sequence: CASSPLGGAGTGELFF. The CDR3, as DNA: TGCGCCAGCAGCCCCCTAGGGGGCGCCGGCACCGGGGAGCTGTTTTTT.